This TCR beta chain was retrieved from a study of CD8 T cells in Susac syndrome. Random hexamers were used to reverse transcribe the RNA input (about 0.5 to 1 ug). Across 54 Vbeta and 13 Jbeta, immunoSEQ multiplex PCR amplified TCR beta CDR3. TCRdb recomputed calls from the immunoSEQ multiplex PCR reads with MiXCR, one row per CDR3 protein. The sample records approximately 150,000 distinct CDR3 sequences, approximately 93% being singletons. The V end lost 1 base, the J end lost 3 bases, and 9 bases lay between the germline ends. This CDR3 region has 15 residues. The germline V gene encodes CDR1 SEHNR and CDR2 FQNEAQ (reference sequence). FACS enriched CD8+ TEMRA cells, while bulk CD8+ and CD4+ were negatively isolated.

This sequence was found in a human donor in good health. The gene calls are TRBV7-9 and TRBJ2-2; a possible D gene is TRBD2 (6 bases). Sequencing was carried out using CD4+ T cells from PBMCs. The CDR3 spells CASSLVAGYTGELFF. In nucleotides, the CDR3 is TGTGCCAGCAGCTTAGTGGCGGGATACACCGGGGAGCTGTTTTTT.